This T cell receptor (beta chain) was profiled in a study of T-cell memory formation after mild COVID-19. Comments on this clonotype: Its antigen is currently unknown.

There are 14 residues in the CDR3. Germline CDR1 is SGHRS and CDR2 is YFSETQ. V lost 0 bases, J lost 2 bases, and 9 bases lay in between. TCRdb reprocessed the 5' RACE reads with MiXCR, giving one entry per CDR3 protein. The sample holds 550,000 to 700,000 distinct CDR3 sequences; around 15% are singletons and the top ten take about 7.5%. General study results and limits: Some clones that responded were present in memory (sampled pre-infection), which suggests cross-reactive memory joined. Clonal second-wave expansions that peaked on day 37 had unconfirmed SARS-CoV-2 specificity.

V is TRBV5-1 and J is TRBJ2-7, with a tentative D call TRBD1 (6 bases). The clonotype comes from an adult woman who had mild COVID-19 (a few samples of this study predate the infection). Cell type and time point are not known. The specimen sequenced was PBMCs or a T cell subset sorted from them (not recorded which). The CDR3 spells CASSLEPGAYEQYF. In DNA form, the CDR3 reads TGCGCCAGCAGCTTGGAACCAGGGGCCTACGAGCAGTACTTC.